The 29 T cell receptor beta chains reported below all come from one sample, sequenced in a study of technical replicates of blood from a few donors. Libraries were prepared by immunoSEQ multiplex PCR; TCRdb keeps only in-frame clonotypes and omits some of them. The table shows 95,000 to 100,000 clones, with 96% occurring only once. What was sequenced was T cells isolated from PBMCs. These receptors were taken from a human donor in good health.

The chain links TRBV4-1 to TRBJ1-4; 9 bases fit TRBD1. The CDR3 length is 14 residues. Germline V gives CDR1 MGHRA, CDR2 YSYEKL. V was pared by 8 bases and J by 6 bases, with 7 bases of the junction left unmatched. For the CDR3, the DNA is TGCGCCAGCGCGCCCGGGACAGGGTATGAAAAACTGTTTTTT. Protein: CASAPGTGYEKLFF.

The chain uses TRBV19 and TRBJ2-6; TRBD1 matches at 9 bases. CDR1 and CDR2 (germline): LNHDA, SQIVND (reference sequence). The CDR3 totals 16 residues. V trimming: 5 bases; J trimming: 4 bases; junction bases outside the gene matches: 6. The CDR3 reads CASSEQGAGGANVLTF. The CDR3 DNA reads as TGTGCCAGTAGTGAACAGGGGGCTGGGGGGGCCAACGTCCTGACTTTC.

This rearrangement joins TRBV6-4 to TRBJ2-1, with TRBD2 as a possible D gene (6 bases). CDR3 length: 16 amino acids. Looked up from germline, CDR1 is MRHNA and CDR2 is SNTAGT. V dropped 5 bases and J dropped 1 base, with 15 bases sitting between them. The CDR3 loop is CASSRLGTFSYNEQFF. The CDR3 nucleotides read TGTGCCAGCAGTCGCTTGGGGACTTTTTCCTACAATGAGCAGTTCTTC.

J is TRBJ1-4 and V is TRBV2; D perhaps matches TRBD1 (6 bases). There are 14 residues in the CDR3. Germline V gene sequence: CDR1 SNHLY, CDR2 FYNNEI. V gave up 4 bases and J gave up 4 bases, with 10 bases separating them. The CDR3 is CASSVQGLNEKLFF. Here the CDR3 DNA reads TGTGCCAGCAGTGTGCAGGGGCTTAATGAAAAACTGTTTTTT.

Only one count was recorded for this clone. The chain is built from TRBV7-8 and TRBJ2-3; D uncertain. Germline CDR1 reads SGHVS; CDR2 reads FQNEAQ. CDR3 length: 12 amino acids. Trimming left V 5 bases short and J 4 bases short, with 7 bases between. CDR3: CASSQSPDTQYF. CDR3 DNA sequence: TGTGCCAGCAGCCAAAGCCCAGATACGCAGTATTTT.

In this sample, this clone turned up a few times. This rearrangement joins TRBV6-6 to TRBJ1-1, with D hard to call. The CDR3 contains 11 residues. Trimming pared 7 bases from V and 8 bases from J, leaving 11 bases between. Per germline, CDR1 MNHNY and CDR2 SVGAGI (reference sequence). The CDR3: CASTHHEEAFF. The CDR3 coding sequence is TGTGCCAGCACCCATCATGAGGAAGCTTTCTTT.

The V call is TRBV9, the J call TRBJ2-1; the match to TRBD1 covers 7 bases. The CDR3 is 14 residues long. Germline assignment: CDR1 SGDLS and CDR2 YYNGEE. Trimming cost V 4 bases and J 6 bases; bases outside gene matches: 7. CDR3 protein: CASSLTGDGNEQFF. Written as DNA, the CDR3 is TGTGCCAGCAGCTTAACAGGGGATGGCAATGAGCAGTTCTTC.

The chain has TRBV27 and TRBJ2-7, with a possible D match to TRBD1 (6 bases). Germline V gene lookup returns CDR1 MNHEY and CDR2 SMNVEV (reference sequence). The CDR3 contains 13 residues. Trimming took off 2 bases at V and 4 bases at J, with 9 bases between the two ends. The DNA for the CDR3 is TGTGCCAGCAGTTTAAACCAGGGGTACGAGCAGTACTTC. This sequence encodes CASSLNQGYEQYF.

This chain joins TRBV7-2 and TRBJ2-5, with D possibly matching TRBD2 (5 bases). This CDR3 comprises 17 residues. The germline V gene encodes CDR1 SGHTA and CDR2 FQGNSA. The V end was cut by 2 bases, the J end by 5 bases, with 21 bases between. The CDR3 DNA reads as TGTGCCAGCAGCTTAAGGAGGTTACAAGACTATAGGGAGACCCAGTACTTC. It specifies CASSLRRLQDYRETQYF.

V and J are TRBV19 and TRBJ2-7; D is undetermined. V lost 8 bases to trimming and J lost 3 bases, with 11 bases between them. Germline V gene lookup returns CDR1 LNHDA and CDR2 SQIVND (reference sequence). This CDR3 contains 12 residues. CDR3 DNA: TGTGCCAGTGGTCAGTCCCACTACGAGCAGTACTTC. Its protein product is CASGQSHYEQYF.

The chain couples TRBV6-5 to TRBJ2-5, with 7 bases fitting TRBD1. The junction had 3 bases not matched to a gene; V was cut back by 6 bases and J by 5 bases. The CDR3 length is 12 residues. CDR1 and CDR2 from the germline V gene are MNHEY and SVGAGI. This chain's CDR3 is CASSTGVETQYF. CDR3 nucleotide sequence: TGTGCCAGCAGCACAGGGGTGGAGACCCAGTACTTC.

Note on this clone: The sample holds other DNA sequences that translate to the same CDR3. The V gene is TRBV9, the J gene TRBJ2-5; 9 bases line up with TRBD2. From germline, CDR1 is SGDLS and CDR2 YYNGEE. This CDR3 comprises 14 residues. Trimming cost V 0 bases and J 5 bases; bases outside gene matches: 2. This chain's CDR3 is CASSVAAGGETQYF. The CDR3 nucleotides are TGTGCCAGCAGCGTAGCTGCGGGAGGGGAGACCCAGTACTTC.

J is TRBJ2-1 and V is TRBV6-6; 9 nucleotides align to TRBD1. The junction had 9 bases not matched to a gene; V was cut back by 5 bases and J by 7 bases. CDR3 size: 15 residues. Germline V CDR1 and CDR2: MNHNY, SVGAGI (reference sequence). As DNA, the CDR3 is TGTGCCAGCAGTCCCTTGACAGGGGGAGGAAATGAGCAGTTCTTC. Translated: CASSPLTGGGNEQFF.

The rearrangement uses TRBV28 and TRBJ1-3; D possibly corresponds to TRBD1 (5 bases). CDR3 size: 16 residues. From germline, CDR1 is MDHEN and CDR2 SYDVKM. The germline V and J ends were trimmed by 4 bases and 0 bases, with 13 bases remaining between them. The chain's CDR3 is CASSSYDSSSGNTIYF. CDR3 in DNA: TGTGCCAGCAGTTCTTACGACAGCAGCTCTGGAAACACCATATATTTT.

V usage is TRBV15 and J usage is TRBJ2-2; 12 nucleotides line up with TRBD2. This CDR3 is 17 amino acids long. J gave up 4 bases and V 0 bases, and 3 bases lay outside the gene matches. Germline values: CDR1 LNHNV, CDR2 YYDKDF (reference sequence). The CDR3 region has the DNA TGTGCCACCAGCAGAGACAGGACTAGCGGGACCACCGGGGAGCTGTTTTTT. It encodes CATSRDRTSGTTGELFF.

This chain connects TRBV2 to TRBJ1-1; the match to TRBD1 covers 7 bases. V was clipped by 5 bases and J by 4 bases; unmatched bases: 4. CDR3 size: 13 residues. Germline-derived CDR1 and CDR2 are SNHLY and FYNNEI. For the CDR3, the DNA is TGTGCCAGCAGTCTTCGACAGGGCACTGAAGCTTTCTTT. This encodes CASSLRQGTEAFF.

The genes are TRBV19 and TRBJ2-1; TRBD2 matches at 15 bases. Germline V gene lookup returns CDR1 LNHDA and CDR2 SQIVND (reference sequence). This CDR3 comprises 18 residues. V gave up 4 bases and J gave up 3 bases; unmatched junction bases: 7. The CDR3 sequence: CASSRGLAGGQFYNEQFF. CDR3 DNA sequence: TGTGCCAGTAGTAGAGGACTAGCGGGGGGGCAATTCTACAATGAGCAGTTCTTC.

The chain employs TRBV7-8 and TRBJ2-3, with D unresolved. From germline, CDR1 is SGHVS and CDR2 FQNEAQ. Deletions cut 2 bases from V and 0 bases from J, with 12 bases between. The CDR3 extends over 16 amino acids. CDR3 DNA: TGTGCCAGCAGCTTAAGAGTTGTAATAAGCACAGATACGCAGTATTTT. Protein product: CASSLRVVISTDTQYF.

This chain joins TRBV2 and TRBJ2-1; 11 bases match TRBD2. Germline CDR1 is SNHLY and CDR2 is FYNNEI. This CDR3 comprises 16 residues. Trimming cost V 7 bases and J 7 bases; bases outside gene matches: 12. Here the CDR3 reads CASNPTSGSSKNEQFF. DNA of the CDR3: TGTGCCAGCAATCCTACTAGCGGGAGTTCTAAGAATGAGCAGTTCTTC. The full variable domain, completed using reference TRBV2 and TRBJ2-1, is EPEVTQTPSHQVTQMGQEVILRCVPISNHLYFYWYRQILGQKVEFLVSFYNNEISEKSEIFDDQFSVERPDGSNFTLKIRSTKLEDSAMYFCASNPTSGSSKNEQFFGPGTRLTVL.

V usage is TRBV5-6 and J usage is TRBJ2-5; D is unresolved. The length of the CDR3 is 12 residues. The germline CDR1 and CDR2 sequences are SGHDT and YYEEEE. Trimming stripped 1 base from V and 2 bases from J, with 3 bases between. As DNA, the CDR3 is TGTGCCAGCAGCTTGCGGCAAGAGACCCAGTACTTC. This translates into CASSLRQETQYF. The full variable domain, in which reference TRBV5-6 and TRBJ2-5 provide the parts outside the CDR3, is DAGVTQSPTHLIKTRGQQVTLRCSPKSGHDTVSWYQQALGQGPQFIFQYYEEEERQRGNFPDRFSGHQFPNYSSELNVNALLLGDSALYLCASSLRQETQYFGPGTRLLVL.

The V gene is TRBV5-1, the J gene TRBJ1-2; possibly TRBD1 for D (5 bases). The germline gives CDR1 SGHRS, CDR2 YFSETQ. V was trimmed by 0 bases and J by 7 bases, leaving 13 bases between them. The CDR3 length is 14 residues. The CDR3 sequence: CASSLEAGPGGYTF. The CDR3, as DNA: TGCGCCAGCAGCTTGGAAGCGGGGCCGGGTGGCTACACCTTC.

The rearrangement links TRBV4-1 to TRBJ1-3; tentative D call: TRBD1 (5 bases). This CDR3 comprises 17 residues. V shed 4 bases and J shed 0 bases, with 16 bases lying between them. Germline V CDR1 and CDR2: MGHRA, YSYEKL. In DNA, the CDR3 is TGCGCCAGCAGCCCGAGGCCCTCGGGACTCTCTGGAAACACCATATATTTT. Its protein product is CASSPRPSGLSGNTIYF.

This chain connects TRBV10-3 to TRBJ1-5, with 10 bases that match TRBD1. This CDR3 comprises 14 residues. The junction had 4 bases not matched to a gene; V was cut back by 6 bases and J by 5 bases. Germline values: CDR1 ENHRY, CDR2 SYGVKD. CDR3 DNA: TGTGCCATCAGGGGACAGGGGATCGATCAGCCCCAGCATTTT. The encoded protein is CAIRGQGIDQPQHF.

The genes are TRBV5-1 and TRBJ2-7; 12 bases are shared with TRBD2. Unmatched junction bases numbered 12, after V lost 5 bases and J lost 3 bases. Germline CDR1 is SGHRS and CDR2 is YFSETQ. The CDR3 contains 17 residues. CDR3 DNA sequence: TGCGCCAGCAGGAAGTACCTAGCGGGAGGGCCCGTCTACGAGCAGTACTTC. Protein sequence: CASRKYLAGGPVYEQYF.

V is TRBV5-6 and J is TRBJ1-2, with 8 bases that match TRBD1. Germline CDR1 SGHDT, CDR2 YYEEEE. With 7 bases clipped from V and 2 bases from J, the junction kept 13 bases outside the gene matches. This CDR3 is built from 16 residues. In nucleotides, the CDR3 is TGTGCCAGCTGTCTCCTGGACAGGGCCGTGAACTATGGCTACACCTTC. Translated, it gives CASCLLDRAVNYGYTF.

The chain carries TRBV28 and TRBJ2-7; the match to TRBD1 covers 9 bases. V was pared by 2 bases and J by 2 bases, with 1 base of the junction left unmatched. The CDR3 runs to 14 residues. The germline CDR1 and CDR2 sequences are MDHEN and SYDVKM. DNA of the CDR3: TGTGCCAGCAGTTTAGGGACAGGGACCTACGAGCAGTACTTC. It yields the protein CASSLGTGTYEQYF.

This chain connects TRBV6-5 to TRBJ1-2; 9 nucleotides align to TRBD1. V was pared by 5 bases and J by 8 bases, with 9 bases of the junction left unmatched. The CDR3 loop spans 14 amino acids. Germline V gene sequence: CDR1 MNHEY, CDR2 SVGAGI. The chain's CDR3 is CASSGHRGLEGYTF. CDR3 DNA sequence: TGTGCCAGCAGTGGACACAGGGGGCTAGAGGGCTACACCTTC.

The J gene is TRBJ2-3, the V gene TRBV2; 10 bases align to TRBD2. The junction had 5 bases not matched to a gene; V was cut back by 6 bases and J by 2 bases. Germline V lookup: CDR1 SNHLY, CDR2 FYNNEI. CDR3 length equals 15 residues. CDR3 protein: CASRGGLADTDTQYF. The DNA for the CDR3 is TGTGCCAGCAGGGGTGGACTAGCGGACACAGATACGCAGTATTTT.

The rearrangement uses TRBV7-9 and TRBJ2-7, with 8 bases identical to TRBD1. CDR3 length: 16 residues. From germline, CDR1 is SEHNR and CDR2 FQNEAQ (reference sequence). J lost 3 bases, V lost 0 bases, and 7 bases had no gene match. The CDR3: CASSLARTGSDYEQYF. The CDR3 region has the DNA TGTGCCAGCAGCTTAGCGCGGACAGGGTCGGACTACGAGCAGTACTTC.